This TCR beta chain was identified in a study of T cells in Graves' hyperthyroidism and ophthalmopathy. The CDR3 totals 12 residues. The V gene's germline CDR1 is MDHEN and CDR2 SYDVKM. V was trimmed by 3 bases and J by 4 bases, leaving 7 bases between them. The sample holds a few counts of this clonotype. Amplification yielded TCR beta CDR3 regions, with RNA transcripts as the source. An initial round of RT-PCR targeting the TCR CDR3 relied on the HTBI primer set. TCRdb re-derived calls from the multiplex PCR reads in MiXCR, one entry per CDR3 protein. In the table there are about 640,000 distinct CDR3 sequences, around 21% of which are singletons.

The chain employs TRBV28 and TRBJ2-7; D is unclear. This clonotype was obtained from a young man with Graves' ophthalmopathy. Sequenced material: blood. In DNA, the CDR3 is TGTGCCAGCAGTTTTAACCGATACGAGCAGTACTTC. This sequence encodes CASSFNRYEQYF.